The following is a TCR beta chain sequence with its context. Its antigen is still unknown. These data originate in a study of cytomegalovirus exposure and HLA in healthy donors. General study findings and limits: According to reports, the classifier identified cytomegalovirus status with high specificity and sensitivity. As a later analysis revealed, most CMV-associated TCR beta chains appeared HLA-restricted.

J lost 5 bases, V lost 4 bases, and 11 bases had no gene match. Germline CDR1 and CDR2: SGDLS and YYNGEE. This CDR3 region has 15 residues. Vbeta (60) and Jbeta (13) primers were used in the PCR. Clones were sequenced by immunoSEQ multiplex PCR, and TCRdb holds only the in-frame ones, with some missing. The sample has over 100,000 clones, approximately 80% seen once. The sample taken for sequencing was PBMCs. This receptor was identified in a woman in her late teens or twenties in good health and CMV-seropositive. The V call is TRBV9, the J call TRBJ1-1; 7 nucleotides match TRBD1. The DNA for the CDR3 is TGTGCCAGCAGCTCCCGCGACAGGGTAGCTACTGAAGCTTTCTTT. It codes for CASSSRDRVATEAFF. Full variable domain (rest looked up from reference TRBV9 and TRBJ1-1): DSGVTQTPKHLITATGQRVTLRCSPRSGDLSVYWYQQSLDQGLQFLIQYYNGEERAKGNILERFSAQQFPDLHSELNLSSLELGDSALYFCASSSRDRVATEAFFGQGTRLTVV.